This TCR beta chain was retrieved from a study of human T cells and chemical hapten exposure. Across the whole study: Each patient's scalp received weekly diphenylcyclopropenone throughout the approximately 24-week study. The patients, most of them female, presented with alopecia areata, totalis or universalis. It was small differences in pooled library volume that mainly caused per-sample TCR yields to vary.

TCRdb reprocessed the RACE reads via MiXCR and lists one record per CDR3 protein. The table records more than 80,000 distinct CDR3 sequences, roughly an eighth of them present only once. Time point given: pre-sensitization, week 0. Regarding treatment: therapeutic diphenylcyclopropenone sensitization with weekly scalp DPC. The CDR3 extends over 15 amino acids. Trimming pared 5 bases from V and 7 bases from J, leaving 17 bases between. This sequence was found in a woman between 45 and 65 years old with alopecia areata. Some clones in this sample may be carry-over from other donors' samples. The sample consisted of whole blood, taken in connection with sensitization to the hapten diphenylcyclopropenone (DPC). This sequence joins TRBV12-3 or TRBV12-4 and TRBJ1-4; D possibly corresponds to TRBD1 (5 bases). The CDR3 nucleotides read TGTGCCAGCAGTAGCCCGGGACTCTACCTTGAAAAACTGTTTTTT. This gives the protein CASSSPGLYLEKLFF.